This T cell receptor (beta chain) stems from a study of human T cells and chemical hapten exposure. About the research overall: The study patch tested 0.01% DPC on the upper back and read results at 6 days.

A note on this clonotype: Antigen unknown.

Time point here: patch test 1, 2 weeks after DPC sensitization. Treatment: therapeutic diphenylcyclopropenone sensitization with weekly scalp DPC. Study-level points and caveats: DPC sensitization left the count of TCRs above 1 in 1000 unchanged.

TCRdb re-called the RACE reads with MiXCR, one entry per CDR3 protein. Among roughly 200,000 distinct CDR3 sequences listed, around 24% were seen once. The TCR originated in a woman aged 50 to 60 with alopecia areata. Some clones in this sample may be carry-over from other donors' samples. This material consisted of whole blood, taken in connection with sensitization to the hapten diphenylcyclopropenone (DPC).

The chain's CDR3 is CASRSGTGGFYEQYF. The CDR3 DNA follows: TGTGCCAGCAGGTCCGGGACAGGGGGTTTCTACGAGCAGTACTTC. V gene TRBV12-3 or TRBV12-4 combines with J gene TRBJ2-7; 11 nucleotides align to TRBD1. V lost 6 bases, J lost 3 bases, and 7 bases stayed unmatched. The CDR3 has 15 amino acids.